Sequencing of this TCR beta chain was carried out in a study of blood T cell repertoires in COVID-19. Study context: T cells, B-cell-depleted T cells, or PBMCs supplied cDNA or gDNA.

Original methodology: Amplifying reference gene primers gave estimates of nucleated cell counts. TCRdb keeps only in-frame clones here, not all; method: immunoSEQ multiplex PCR. For V, J and clone size, that table is used; D and trimming come from the DNA. The sample lists around 300,000 clones; about 88% were seen once. CDR3 length: 17 residues. V gave up 0 bases and J gave up 1 base, with 13 bases separating them. This clone was counted a few times. Sequenced sample: PBMCs or T cells enriched from blood (not recorded which). This rearrangement joins TRBV23-1 to TRBJ1-3; D unclear. TRBV23-1 is given ORF status, its function remaining uncertain. This receptor was identified in a woman aged 60-70 years in a cohort exposed to, infected with or recovered from COVID-19 (not recorded which). The CDR3 DNA follows: TGCGCCAGCAGTCAATCGAGGCAAAAAACATCTGGAAACACCATATATTTT. Translating it yields CASSQSRQKTSGNTIYF.